This paragraph covers one TCR beta chain sequence. Losses at the gene ends were 5 bases for V and 5 bases for J; bases not matched to a gene: 12. Germline CDR1 reads SQVTM; CDR2 reads ANQGSEA. The CDR3 extends over 15 amino acids. The data are from a study of blood T cell repertoires in COVID-19. Study information: The origin of the acute and convalescent COVID-19 samples was the United States, Italy and Spain. PBMCs, B-cell-depleted T cells, or T cells were the source of the cDNA or gDNA that made up the material.

Source study methods: Nucleated cell counts were estimated from reference gene primer amplification. The data were produced by immunoSEQ multiplex PCR, yet TCRdb's version contains in-frame clones alone and is incomplete. Clone size and the V and J calls come from that table; the DNA yielded D and trimming. The sample holds 70,000 to 90,000 clones, roughly 79% seen once. The receptor was isolated from a human donor in a cohort sampled during active COVID-19. The sample comprised peripheral blood. This chain links TRBV29-1 with TRBJ2-3, with 8 bases matching TRBD2. Written as DNA, the CDR3 is TGCAGCGTTCGAGGCGGACGGGGGGGCGGAGATACGCAGTATTTT. Translation: CSVRGGRGGGDTQYF.